These T cell receptor beta chains were read from a single sample in a study of response to subunit inactivated influenza vaccine. Using its own MiXCR run on the RT-PCR reads, TCRdb lists one record per CDR3 protein. The data hold around 760,000 distinct CDR3 sequences, with approximately 13% observed a single time. The specimen was PBMCs from blood, collected less than 15 days before vaccination. These receptors originate from a man between 50 and 59 years old who received an inactivated influenza vaccine. Each CDR3 is given with its conserved first and last residue. Fields, in order: V gene, clone size, D gene, J gene, CDR3 DNA, CDR3 protein. The D gene is left open where the match is weak. Size tells how often a clone was seen (once, few, many) or the class of an expanded clone, and some rows leave it out.

TRBV6-5	many	TRBD2	TRBJ2-7	TGTGCCAGCAGGTATACTAGCGGGACCTACGAGCAGTACTTC	CASRYTSGTYEQYF
TRBV29-1	.	TRBD2	TRBJ2-7	TGCAGCGTTGGTGGGACTAGCGGACGAACCTACGAGCAGTACTTC	CSVGGTSGRTYEQYF
TRBV3-1	.	TRBD2	TRBJ2-6	TGTGCCAGCAGCCAAGTCCCAGCGGGAGGCCAGGGCCGCTCTGGGGCCAACGTCCTGACTTTC	CASSQVPAGGQGRSGANVLTF
TRBV4-3	few	.	TRBJ1-6	TGCGCCAGCAGCCCCGAGTGGGAGGACTCACCCCTCCACTTT	CASSPEWEDSPLHF
TRBV30	few	.	TRBJ2-1	TGTGCCTGGAGCCGTAGGGGGGCTCCCAATGAGCAGTTCTTC	CAWSRRGAPNEQFF
TRBV6-2/TRBV6-3	many	.	TRBJ1-1	TGTGCCAGCAGTTCGACGGACAGAGTCATGAACACTGAAGCTTTCTTT	CASSSTDRVMNTEAFF
TRBV25-1	few	TRBD2	TRBJ2-5	TGTGCCAGCAGGTCGACTACTAGCGGTCCCGAATACTTC	CASRSTTSGPEYF
TRBV4-3	few	TRBD2	TRBJ2-7	TGCGCCAGCAGCCAAGCCTTTGGTAGCGGGAGTGGGGAGCAGTACTTC	CASSQAFGSGSGEQYF
TRBV6-1	few	.	TRBJ1-5	TGTGCCAGCCAATCTCAGGGTGGCAGCAGCAATCAGCCCCAGCATTTT	CASQSQGGSSNQPQHF
TRBV7-6	.	TRBD2	TRBJ2-7	TGTGCCAGCAGCTTAGATCCAGCGGGATTCTCCTACGAGCAGTACTTC	CASSLDPAGFSYEQYF
TRBV12-3/TRBV12-4	few	.	TRBJ1-5	TGTGCCAGCAGCCCTACCCAAGCAAATAGCAATCAGCCCCAGCATTTT	CASSPTQANSNQPQHF
TRBV19	few	.	TRBJ2-1	TGTGCCAGTAGTATCGGGTCCCCTAGCTCCTACAATGAGCAGTTCTTC	CASSIGSPSSYNEQFF
TRBV12-3/TRBV12-4	many	TRBD2	TRBJ2-3	TGTGCCAGCAGTTTAACGCCCGGGGGGGTACTAGATACGCAGTATTTT	CASSLTPGGVLDTQYF
TRBV7-2	.	.	TRBJ2-2	TGTGCCAGCAGCTCTGGGATAGCGAACACCGGGGAGCTGTTTTTT	CASSSGIANTGELFF
TRBV27	few	TRBD2	TRBJ2-3	TGTGCCAGCAGGGGGGGTAGCGGGAGGATTCTAGATACGCAGTATTTT	CASRGGSGRILDTQYF
TRBV12-3/TRBV12-4	few	TRBD1	TRBJ1-1	TGTGCCAGCAGTACAGGACAGGGTAGGGCTTTCTTT	CASSTGQGRAFF
TRBV2	.	.	TRBJ1-5	TGTGCCAGCAGTATACCCGAAGGGGGAATGAATCAGCCCCAGCATTTT	CASSIPEGGMNQPQHF
TRBV4-2	.	.	TRBJ1-1	TGTGCCAGCAGCCAAGATGGGCGGAGGAACACTGAAGCTTTCTTT	CASSQDGRRNTEAFF
TRBV29-1	.	.	TRBJ2-3	TGCAGCGCGGGGCCCCAAGATACGCAGTATTTT	CSAGPQDTQYF
TRBV7-2	few	TRBD1	TRBJ1-2	TGTGCCAGCAGCCCACGGACAGGGCAGAGCTATGGCTACACCTTC	CASSPRTGQSYGYTF
TRBV6-2/TRBV6-3	.	TRBD2	TRBJ2-5	TGTGCCACCGAGGGACTAGCGGAACCGACGGGGACCCAGTACTTC	CATEGLAEPTGTQYF
TRBV28	.	.	TRBJ2-5	TGTGCCAGCAGTTTCTCGGGGCTGGCGGCCCAAGAGACCCAGTACTTC	CASSFSGLAAQETQYF
TRBV29-1	.	TRBD2	TRBJ2-2	TGCAGCGTTGAATCTAAATTGGCGGGAGGGGTAACCGGGGAGCTGTTTTTT	CSVESKLAGGVTGELFF
TRBV29-1	many	.	TRBJ1-5	TGCAGCGTCCAACAGGGCCTCGATCAGCCCCAGCATTTT	CSVQQGLDQPQHF
TRBV28	few	TRBD2	TRBJ2-1	TGTGCCAGCAGTCCCCCGGGGGGATCCACACCCTTTAATGAGCAGTTCTTC	CASSPPGGSTPFNEQFF
TRBV20-1	few	.	TRBJ1-5	TGCAGTGCTTCACGGGACTCTCGGAATCAGCCCCAGCATTTT	CSASRDSRNQPQHF
TRBV18	few	TRBD1	TRBJ1-3	TGTGCCAGCTCACCAGACAGGGCCCTTGGAAACACCATATATTTT	CASSPDRALGNTIYF
TRBV9	.	.	TRBJ2-1	TGTGCCAGCAGCTCTATTGGCGGGACAGAGCAGTTCTTC	CASSSIGGTEQFF
TRBV6-2/TRBV6-3	once	TRBD2	TRBJ2-4	TGTGCCAGCAGTTACCCGGGAGGGCTAGCCAAAAACATTCAGTACTTC	CASSYPGGLAKNIQYF
TRBV2	.	.	TRBJ1-5	TGTGCCAGCAACTTGAATAGCAATCAGCCCCAGCATTTT	CASNLNSNQPQHF
TRBV29-1	.	.	TRBJ2-5	TGCAGCGCAAGGGACACCGTCCAAGAGACCCAGTACTTC	CSARDTVQETQYF
TRBV5-6	few	.	TRBJ2-1	TGTGCCAGCAGCTTGGTAAGGGGTGAGCAGTTCTTC	CASSLVRGEQFF
TRBV7-8	.	TRBD2	TRBJ2-7	TGTGCCAGCAGCTCCCAACGGACTAGCTTAAGCGAGCAGTACTTC	CASSSQRTSLSEQYF
TRBV28	.	.	TRBJ2-2	TGTGCCAGCAGTCCCTCGTGGAACACCGGGGAGCTGTTTTTT	CASSPSWNTGELFF
TRBV7-9	few	.	TRBJ2-7	TGTGCCAGCAGCCCTTTCGTCGCAGAAAGCTCCTACGAGCAGTACTTC	CASSPFVAESSYEQYF
TRBV3-1	few	.	TRBJ1-3	TGTGCCAGCACGAACCGTGTATTGGGGTCTGGAAACACCATATATTTT	CASTNRVLGSGNTIYF
TRBV20-1	few	.	TRBJ2-7	TGCAGTGTCGAGCCGGGGGAGTCAACTTACGAGCAGTACTTC	CSVEPGESTYEQYF
TRBV7-9	.	.	TRBJ2-7	TGTGCCAGCAGCTTATTTCCACGGACAGATTACGAGCAGTACTTC	CASSLFPRTDYEQYF
TRBV12-3/TRBV12-4	.	TRBD1	TRBJ2-7	TGTGCCAGCAGTCGACAGGGAACCGAGCAGTACTTC	CASSRQGTEQYF
TRBV6-5	many	.	TRBJ1-2	TGTGCCAGCAGAGGACCAACCCGAGGCTACACCTTC	CASRGPTRGYTF
TRBV4-3	.	.	TRBJ1-1	TGCGCCAGCACCTCGCAGGGTTGGGACACTGAAGCTTTCTTT	CASTSQGWDTEAFF
TRBV11-1	many	.	TRBJ2-5	TGTGCCAGCAGCTTAACAGGACTCACTGAGACCCAGTACTTC	CASSLTGLTETQYF
TRBV11-2	.	.	TRBJ2-1	TGTGCCAGCAGCTTAGTGATTGCTAGCTCCTACAATGAGCAGTTCTTC	CASSLVIASSYNEQFF
TRBV11-2	.	.	TRBJ2-2	TGTGCCAGCAGCTCAGTTCGGGAGTTTCGGCTCCAAAACACCGGGGAGCTGTTTTTT	CASSSVREFRLQNTGELFF
TRBV7-8	many	.	TRBJ2-1	TGTGCCAGCAGCTTAGCGTGGGGGAATGAGCAGTTCTTC	CASSLAWGNEQFF
TRBV3-1	many	.	TRBJ2-5	TGTGCCAGCAGCTCTAGCGCAGAGACCCAGTACTTC	CASSSSAETQYF